This TCR beta chain was recovered during a study of CD8 T cells in Susac syndrome. Both CD4+ and CD8+ T cells were negatively isolated, and TEMRA cells underwent FACS enrichment. The CDR3 runs to 13 residues. Germline values: CDR1 SGHAT, CDR2 FQNNGV. Trimming removed 5 bases at V and 4 bases at J, with 11 bases between. It was with random hexamers that about 0.45 to 1 ug RNA was reverse transcribed. TCRdb independently ran MiXCR on the immunoSEQ multiplex PCR reads; one entry per CDR3 protein. The sample lists approximately 65,000 distinct CDR3 sequences; around 94% were seen once. The receptor comes from a human donor in good health. The sequenced sample consisted of CD8+ T cells from PBMCs. The gene calls are TRBV11-2 and TRBJ2-5, with D unclear. The CDR3 reads CASSPPDAETQYF. In nucleotides, the CDR3 is TGTGCCAGCAGCCCTCCGGATGCAGAGACCCAGTACTTC. Filled out from reference TRBV11-2 and TRBJ2-5, the complete variable domain reads EAGVAQSPRYKIIEKRQSVAFWCNPISGHATLYWYQQILGQGPKLLIQFQNNGVVDDSQLPKDRFSAERLKGVDSTLKIQPAKLEDSAVYLCASSPPDAETQYFGPGTRLLVL.